This T cell receptor (beta chain) was recovered during a study of T cell responses to AZD1222 COVID-19 vaccine. Study-wide results and caveats: Seropositive status at baseline applied to only six AZD1222 recipients. Repertoire collection took place solely once the T cell response had peaked.

This CDR3 is built from 16 residues. V shed 4 bases, J shed 0 bases, and the junction held 7 bases outside the gene matches. CDR1 and CDR2 from the germline V gene are MNHEY and SVGEGT. Assay: immunoSEQ multiplex PCR; the TCRdb copy retains only in-frame clones and omits some. The sample has about 270,000 clones; 90% to 95% are singletons. This clone came up once. What it recognizes is unknown. The source material was peripheral blood, sampled 28 days after the second AZD1222 dose. The TCR was taken from an adult who received the AZD1222 COVID-19 vaccine. This chain uses TRBV6-2 or TRBV6-3 with TRBJ1-1, with 8 nucleotides matching TRBD1. CDR3 in DNA: TGTGCCAGCAGTTGGGACAGGTTCAGGATGAACACTGAAGCTTTCTTT. Translating gives CASSWDRFRMNTEAFF.